This T cell receptor beta chain comes out of a study of Ad26.COV2.S vaccination and SARS-CoV-2 variants (dated by TCRdb to about 2021). In the study overall: Vaccine-arm donors were drawn from COV1001, a multicentre, randomized, double-blind, placebo-controlled phase I-IIa trial of Ad26.COV2.S in healthy adults. Ad26.COV2.S was administered intramuscularly at a dose of 5x10^10 or 1x10^11 viral particles, either as one shot or as two shots given 56 days apart. Trial participants were randomized into five groups of five, in which low-dose or high-dose Ad26.COV2.S was given once or twice, or placebo was given on both occasions. The TCR-sequenced set comprised approximately 32 samples: approximately 20 Ad26.COV2.S vaccine recipients, 5 placebo recipients and 8 SARS-CoV-2 convalescent individuals. Investigators did not know the trial group allocation while performing experiments and assessing outcomes. TCRbeta repertoire sequencing served as the tool for gauging how specific and how broad the SARS-CoV-2-reactive T cell receptors were following Ad26.COV2.S vaccination. Overall results and qualifications from the work: Spike-specific TCR breadth was higher in Ad26.COV2.S recipients than in placebo recipients (P = 0.0014). Comparable non-spike TCR breadth was observed between vaccine and placebo recipients, consistent with only spike being contained in the vaccine. Substantial breadth of spike-specific CD8+ and CD4+ T cell responses was reported after vaccination. The authors noted that total T cell responses may have been underestimated by the TCR breadth and depth analyses. The study was not powered for comparison of responses between vaccine doses or regimens.

TCRbeta CDR3 regions were sequenced with the immunoSEQ Assay. After extraction, genomic DNA underwent amplification by bias-controlled multiplex PCR, followed by high-throughput sequencing. In the paper's pipeline: Collapsing and filtering of sequences were performed to quantify the absolute abundance of each unique TCRbeta CDR3 region. T cell fraction was estimated by normalizing TCRbeta template counts to usable DNA, with usable DNA measured through amplification of reference genes found in all nucleated cells. Repertoire TCRs were annotated as SARS-CoV-2-specific by exact matching of V gene, CDR3 amino acid sequence and J gene to a known reactive TCR set. The reference SARS-CoV-2 TCR set came from MIRA and was filtered for enrichment in COVID-19-positive ImmuneCODE repertoires, removing public or cross-reactive TCRs. Using the MIRA antigens, annotated TCRs were further analysed by specific ORF or by position within an ORF. Breadth was defined as the number of annotated unique rearrangements divided by the total number of unique productive rearrangements, and depth was defined as the summed frequency of the annotated unique rearrangements. TCR breadth was compared between groups using two-sided Wilcoxon rank-sum tests. As stored in TCRdb, this immuneACCESS dataset retains in-frame rearrangements with V and J assigned. A fraction of the clones does not appear; measured against another copy, unresolved V genes explain less than half of the discrepancy, and the remainder lacks a known reason. V, J and clone size are those of that table, while D and trimming were read from the DNA. This sample gives fewer than 500,000 clones in total; roughly 87% of them show up just once. The ten most abundant clones make up approximately 4.5% of the sample.

CDR1 and CDR2, per the germline V gene, are KGHDR and SFDVKD. Reading from cysteine to phenylalanine, the CDR3 counts 15 amino acids. Only the CDR3 region is kept as DNA, spanning 45 bases read in frame from base 1. V and J lose 0 bases and 1 base, and a span of 6 bases separates them. What the treatment or condition label conveys for this sample: 15 to 20 received Ad26.COV2.S at low or high dose, single or two shots; five or six received placebo; per-sample allocation not given. Repertoires of vaccine and placebo recipients were sequenced from samples taken on day 63 after the first injection. In Cohort 1b, some 25 adults aged 18-55 years were enrolled at a single site in Boston, USA, between 29 July and 7 August 2020. Ad26.COV2.S was a replication-incompetent adenovirus type 26 vector expressing a prefusion-stabilized SARS-CoV-2 spike protein from the original Wuhan strain. About this clone: What antigen it recognizes has not been identified. No quality values exist for individual bases; no much larger clone is one base distant.

This receptor was obtained from a person aged 18-65 years who received the Ad26.COV2.S COVID-19 vaccine or a placebo. The material was peripheral blood, obtained in a trial of Ad26.COV2.S vaccine versus placebo. The chain is assembled from TRBV24-1 and TRBJ2-1, and TRBD2 may be the D gene, going by 6 matching bases. The CDR3 region reads CATSDLRESYNEQFF. At the DNA level, the sequence is TGTGCCACCAGTGATTTGCGGGAGTCCTACAATGAGCAGTTCTTC.